These T cell receptor beta chains were read from a single sample in a study of T cell changes during pregnancy in multiple sclerosis. Clones were read by immunoSEQ multiplex PCR, and TCRdb kept only the in-frame ones, dropping some. The sample includes about 40,000 clones, about 91% of them seen just once. This specimen consisted of CD8+ T cells from peripheral blood mononuclear cells, obtained before pregnancy. These receptors all stem from a female donor with multiple sclerosis, enrolled in a pregnancy study. The CDR3 runs from the conserved cysteine through the conserved F or W. A D gene is named only where the DNA matches it firmly. Some rows mark clone size as missing; the rest say once, few, many or name a class of expanded clone.

J gene	D gene	clone size	V gene	CDR3 protein	CDR3 DNA
TRBJ2-7	-	once	TRBV7-9	CASSLSPGPYEQYF	TGTGCCAGCAGCTTAAGTCCAGGGCCCTACGAGCAGTACTTC
TRBJ2-7	TRBD2	-	TRBV19	CASSMGTSAFYEQYF	TGTGCCAGTAGTATGGGGACTAGCGCATTCTACGAGCAGTACTTC
TRBJ2-5	-	-	TRBV28	CASTHSLTGYQETQYF	TGTGCCAGCACCCATTCTCTTACAGGGTACCAAGAGACCCAGTACTTC
TRBJ1-2	TRBD1	once	TRBV9	CASSPRTGAPVSGYTF	TGTGCCAGCAGCCCCCGAACAGGGGCCCCCGTTTCGGGCTACACCTTC
TRBJ2-5	-	-	TRBV7-6	CASSLAQGETQYF	TGTGCCAGCAGCTTAGCCCAGGGCGAGACCCAGTACTTC
TRBJ2-7	TRBD1	-	TRBV5-4	CASSSTGGKGYEQYF	TGTGCCAGCAGCTCTACAGGGGGTAAGGGCTACGAGCAGTACTTC
TRBJ2-1	TRBD2	few	TRBV15	CATSRDKTSGNNEQFF	TGTGCCACCAGCAGAGATAAAACTAGCGGGAATAATGAGCAGTTCTTC
TRBJ2-2	-	once	TRBV27	CASSLSGLTGELFF	TGTGCCAGCAGTTTATCGGGACTCACCGGGGAGCTGTTTTTT
TRBJ2-1	TRBD2	-	TRBV28	CASLGLAGGGWEQFF	TGTGCCAGTCTGGGACTAGCGGGAGGAGGGTGGGAGCAGTTCTTC
TRBJ2-2	-	once	TRBV28	CASSFTGWADGELFF	TGTGCCAGCAGTTTCACGGGGTGGGCAGACGGGGAGCTGTTTTTT
TRBJ1-4	-	-	TRBV5-6	CASSPRGYGEKLFF	TGTGCCAGCAGCCCAAGGGGGTACGGTGAAAAACTGTTTTTT
TRBJ2-3	TRBD2	-	TRBV6-1	CASSGPLSGSIDTQYF	TGTGCCAGCAGTGGCCCCCTTAGCGGGAGTATTGATACGCAGTATTTT
TRBJ2-7	-	-	TRBV28	CASSPRGSLYEQYF	TGTGCCAGCAGCCCCCGGGGGTCCCTCTACGAGCAGTACTTC
TRBJ2-1	TRBD1	-	TRBV7-9	CASSYRGEQFF	TGTGCCAGCAGCTACAGGGGTGAGCAGTTCTTC
TRBJ2-5	-	-	TRBV18	CASSLHYETQYF	TGTGCCAGCTCATTACACTACGAGACCCAGTACTTC
TRBJ2-7	TRBD1	-	TRBV7-9	CASSLTGTGAEQYF	TGTGCCAGCAGCTTGACCGGGACAGGGGCCGAGCAGTACTTC
TRBJ2-7	-	-	TRBV11-2	CASSSDSSFEQYF	TGTGCCAGCAGCTCGGACTCTAGCTTCGAGCAGTACTTC
TRBJ1-1	-	-	TRBV15	CATSRDFGGLNTEAFF	TGTGCCACCAGCAGAGATTTCGGTGGGCTGAACACTGAAGCTTTCTTT